The rows below give T cell receptor beta chains drawn from one sample of a study of blood T cell repertoires in COVID-19. The data were produced by immunoSEQ multiplex PCR, yet TCRdb's version contains in-frame clones alone and is incomplete. The sample contains about 360,000 clones, around 87% of which appear only once. Specimen: PBMCs or T cells enriched from blood (not recorded which). These receptors came from a man younger than 40 who had recovered from COVID-19. The CDR3 runs from the conserved cysteine through the conserved F or W. Each record gives: D gene, V gene, clone size, J gene, CDR3 DNA, CDR3 protein. The D gene is left open where the match is weak. Not all rows give a size; the values are once, few, many and, for expanded clones, a class.

>-|TRBV6-5|-|TRBJ1-3
TGTGCCAGCAGTCGGGACAACTCTGGAAACACCATATATTTT
CASSRDNSGNTIYF
>-|TRBV9|-|TRBJ2-7
TGTGCCAGCAGCGTACCTCCCTACGAGCAGTACTTC
CASSVPPYEQYF
>-|TRBV10-3|-|TRBJ1-5
TGTGCCATCAGTGAGCGGGGGGGTTTTAGCAATCAGCCCCAGCATTTT
CAISERGGFSNQPQHF
>-|TRBV10-3|once|TRBJ1-1
TGTGCCATCAGTGAGTCCGGGGGAAGAACTGAAGCTTTCTTT
CAISESGGRTEAFF
>-|TRBV6-5|-|TRBJ2-7
TGTGCCAGCAGTTACGGCAGGGGTCGGGACGAGCAGTACTTC
CASSYGRGRDEQYF
>-|TRBV3-1/TRBV3-2|once|TRBJ1-3
TGTGCCAGCACCTCCAGGCCCTCTGGAAACACCATATATTTT
CASTSRPSGNTIYF
>TRBD2|TRBV10-3|once|TRBJ2-3
TGTGCCATCAGGGGGACTAGCGGGGGGCCCGGCACAGATACGCAGTATTTT
CAIRGTSGGPGTDTQYF
>-|TRBV20-1|-|TRBJ2-7
TGCAGTGCTAGGAGCGGGCACGAGCAGTACTTC
CSARSGHEQYF
>-|TRBV18|-|TRBJ1-3
TGTGCCAGCTCACCCGGGACAACTGGAAACACCATATATTTT
CASSPGTTGNTIYF
>-|TRBV18|-|TRBJ2-4
TGTGCCAGCTCTTTGACGGACAGAAACATTATTCAGTACTTC
CASSLTDRNIIQYF
>-|TRBV7-2|-|TRBJ1-4
TGTGCCAGCAGCCCCGAACTACTAGCAACTAATGAAAAACTGTTTTTT
CASSPELLATNEKLFF
>-|TRBV6-1|-|TRBJ1-5
TGTGCCAGCAGTGAAGAATATGGCCAGCCCCAGCATTTT
CASSEEYGQPQHF
>TRBD1|TRBV29-1|-|TRBJ1-5
TGCAGCGTTGGGGGACAGGGCAACAATCAGCCCCAGCATTTT
CSVGGQGNNQPQHF
>TRBD1|TRBV29-1|-|TRBJ1-3
TGCAGCGTTGAAGAAGTAGGACAGGGTGCGTCTCCTGGAAACACCATATATTTT
CSVEEVGQGASPGNTIYF
>TRBD1|TRBV5-1|-|TRBJ2-7
TGCGCCAGCAGCCCCGACAGGGGGCCCTCCTACGAGCAGTACTTC
CASSPDRGPSYEQYF
>-|TRBV4-1|-|TRBJ2-7
TGCGCCAGCAGCCAAGACCGAACAGGGATATACGAGCAGTACTTC
CASSQDRTGIYEQYF
>-|TRBV19|-|TRBJ1-1
TGTGCCAGTAGTAAACTTTCAGGGGAGGGCAACACTGAAGCTTTCTTT
CASSKLSGEGNTEAFF
>-|TRBV6-5|-|TRBJ1-1
TGTGCCAGCAGTTACTCACCGGTTGTTTACACTGAAGCTTTCTTT
CASSYSPVVYTEAFF
>TRBD1|TRBV7-2|many|TRBJ1-5
TGTGCCAGCACCCTCTCAGGACAGGGTAGTAAAGGACAGCCCCAGCATTTT
CASTLSGQGSKGQPQHF
>-|TRBV18|-|TRBJ2-7
TGTGCCAGCTCACCAAGTCGGAGCGGCACCTACGAGCAGTACTTC
CASSPSRSGTYEQYF
>TRBD1|TRBV5-1|-|TRBJ1-5
TGCGCCAGCAGCTTCACAGGGGACGGACAGCCCCAGCATTTT
CASSFTGDGQPQHF
>TRBD1|TRBV7-9|-|TRBJ1-4
TGTGCCAGCAGCCGCAGTATGGGACAGATTTTTGAAAAACTGTTTTTT
CASSRSMGQIFEKLFF
>TRBD1|TRBV9|-|TRBJ1-4
TGTGCCAGCAGCGTGACCGGGACAGGAAATGAAAAACTGTTTTTT
CASSVTGTGNEKLFF
>-|TRBV29-1|-|TRBJ1-1
TGCAGCGTTCGTGGCTACACTGAAGCTTTCTTT
CSVRGYTEAFF
>TRBD1|TRBV10-3|-|TRBJ2-3
TGTGCCATCAGTCCGGGACAGGGGGCAGATACGCAGTATTTT
CAISPGQGADTQYF
>-|TRBV10-1|-|TRBJ1-6
TGCGCCAGCCAAGGGGGACGAAATTCACCCCTCCACTTT
CASQGGRNSPLHF
>-|TRBV5-4|-|TRBJ1-5
TGTGCCAGCAGCTTGGGGGTACAGGAGGGACAGCCCCAGCATTTT
CASSLGVQEGQPQHF
>-|TRBV18|-|TRBJ1-4
TGTGCCAGCTCACTTGGGGCGACTAATGAAAAACTGTTTTTT
CASSLGATNEKLFF
>-|TRBV25-1|-|TRBJ1-5
TGTGCCAGCAGTGAAACAGGGCATCAGCCCCAGCATTTT
CASSETGHQPQHF
>-|TRBV11-2|few|TRBJ2-7
TGTGCCAGCAGCACCTTGGAGACAGTGCGGTACGAGCAGTACTTC
CASSTLETVRYEQYF
>-|TRBV7-8|-|TRBJ2-7
TGTGCCAGCAGCTTAAGGTCCCAAAGGGGCGAGCAGTACTTC
CASSLRSQRGEQYF
>-|TRBV19|-|TRBJ2-3
TGTGCCAGTAGTATGGGGGGTACGATCCTGAGCACAGATACGCAGTATTTT
CASSMGGTILSTDTQYF
>TRBD1|TRBV6-5|-|TRBJ2-2
TGTGCCAGCACACAGGGGCATAGTACCGGGGAGCTGTTTTTT
CASTQGHSTGELFF
>-|TRBV10-2|-|TRBJ1-4
TGCGCCAGCAGTGATCAGGGATTGAGAACTAATGAAAAACTGTTTTTT
CASSDQGLRTNEKLFF
>TRBD1|TRBV5-4|-|TRBJ1-3
TGTGCCAGCAGCCCGGGACAGGAGCCTGGAAACACCATATATTTT
CASSPGQEPGNTIYF
>TRBD1|TRBV2|few|TRBJ2-7
TGTGCCAGCACCCTAGGACAGGGAAGATTCTACGAGCAGTACTTC
CASTLGQGRFYEQYF
>-|TRBV9|once|TRBJ2-1
TGTGCCAGCAGCGTAGCGGGTAATGAGCAGTTCTTC
CASSVAGNEQFF
>-|TRBV7-3|-|TRBJ2-7
TGTGCCAGCAGCCCCTCACCTAGCACCTACGAGCAGTACTTC
CASSPSPSTYEQYF
>TRBD1|TRBV7-9|-|TRBJ1-4
TGTGCCAGCAGCGGGGAAGGGACAGGGATCGAAAAACTGTTTTTT
CASSGEGTGIEKLFF
>TRBD1|TRBV7-2|once|TRBJ1-2
TGTGCCAACCGACAGGGGTCTAACTATGGCTACACCTTC
CANRQGSNYGYTF
>TRBD1|TRBV19|-|TRBJ1-2
TGTGCCAGTAGTGTACAGGGGGGCTATGGCTACACCTTC
CASSVQGGYGYTF
>-|TRBV4-1|-|TRBJ1-4
TGCGCCAGCAGCCAGGCGCGAGGTGAAAAACTGTTTTTT
CASSQARGEKLFF
>-|TRBV5-1|once|TRBJ2-7
TGCGCCAGCAGCCCCCGGTCGCTACCTGTCGAGCAGTACTTC
CASSPRSLPVEQYF